Listed here are 27 T cell receptor beta chains from one sample, sequenced in a study of neurological immune-mediated disorders. TCRdb reprocessed the 5' RACE reads with MiXCR, giving one entry per CDR3 protein. The profile shows 65,000 to 80,000 distinct CDR3 sequences, roughly 4.9% of them singletons. Sequences were obtained from PBMCs. These receptors were collected from a woman aged 70-85 years with multiple sclerosis.

There are many counts of this clonotype. The chain joins TRBV7-2 to TRBJ2-1; the match to TRBD1 covers 10 bases. The V gene's germline CDR1 is SGHTA and CDR2 FQGNSA. This CDR3 has 14 amino acids. V trimming: 4 bases; J trimming: 7 bases; junction bases outside the gene matches: 4. CDR3: CASSSGQGQNEQFF. In DNA, the CDR3 is TGTGCCAGCAGCTCGGGACAGGGGCAGAATGAGCAGTTCTTC.

In its sample, this clonotype was seen many times. The chain couples TRBV25-1 to TRBJ2-3; D unclear. CDR3 size: 15 residues. The germline CDR1 and CDR2 sequences are MGHDK and SYGVNS. V was pared by 3 bases and J by 2 bases, with 12 bases between. The CDR3 nucleotides are TGTGCCAGCAGTGACTACACTCGTTCCACAGATACGCAGTATTTT. Protein product: CASSDYTRSTDTQYF.

In its sample, this clonotype was seen many times. V gene TRBV27 combines with J gene TRBJ2-1, with a tentative D call TRBD2 (6 bases). Trimming took 4 bases from V and 7 from J, leaving 8 bases between them. From germline, CDR1 is MNHEY and CDR2 SMNVEV (reference sequence). The CDR3 is made up of 12 amino acids. The CDR3 reads CASSWRGNEQFF. The CDR3 DNA reads as TGTGCCAGCAGTTGGCGGGGAAATGAGCAGTTCTTC.

This clonotype has ten or more counts. The chain is built from TRBV7-3 and TRBJ2-3; D is unresolved. There are 14 residues in the CDR3. V was cut by 2 bases and J by 6 bases, with 12 bases left in between. Germline V lookup: CDR1 SGHTA, CDR2 FQGTGA. CDR3 region: CASSLLGAGDTQYF. The CDR3 nucleotides read TGTGCCAGCAGCTTACTGGGCGCCGGGGATACGCAGTATTTT.

This clonotype was counted ten times or more. This chain connects TRBV7-9 to TRBJ2-4, with D perhaps TRBD2 (6 bases). The CDR3 runs to 15 residues. The V end lost 5 bases, the J end lost 2 bases, and 13 bases lay between the germline ends. CDR1 is SEHNR and CDR2 is FQNEAQ in the germline V gene (reference sequence). CDR3 sequence: CASSEEGLPKNIQYF. The DNA for the CDR3 is TGTGCCAGCAGCGAAGAGGGACTCCCCAAAAACATTCAGTACTTC. The variable domain in full, with the rest retrieved from reference TRBV7-9 and TRBJ2-4, is DTGVSQNPRHKITKRGQNVTFRCDPISEHNRLYWYRQTLGQGPEFLTYFQNEAQLEKSRLLSDRFSAERPKGSFSTLEIQRTEQGDSAMYLCASSEEGLPKNIQYFGAGTRLSVL.

In this sample, this clonotype turned up many times. The V call is TRBV5-1, the J call TRBJ1-4; TRBD1 matches 10 bases. V lost 5 bases and J lost 8; bases outside the gene matches: 9. The CDR3 spans 15 residues. Germline lookup yields CDR1 SGHRS and CDR2 YFSETQ. CDR3 in amino acids: CASRNDRGRNEKLFF. The CDR3 bases are TGCGCCAGCAGAAACGACAGGGGGCGAAACGAAAAACTGTTTTTT.

This clonotype was counted between two and nine times. CDR3 DNA: TGTGCCAGCGGCCGGCGGAGCCAAGATACGCAGTATTTT. Translating gives CASGRRSQDTQYF. This rearrangement joins TRBV11-3 to TRBJ2-3; D call uncertain. The germline gives CDR1 SGHNT, CDR2 YENEEA. Trimming took 8 bases from V and 5 from J, leaving 14 bases between them. CDR3 length equals 13 residues.

This clonotype was seen only a few times. The chain has TRBV10-1 and TRBJ2-2, with 7 bases that match TRBD1. This CDR3 has 16 amino acids. Trimming removed 3 bases from V and 5 bases from J; junction bases left unmatched: 9. Germline V CDR1 and CDR2: WNHNN, SYGVQD (reference sequence). The CDR3 is CASSDPSGTETGELFF. The CDR3 DNA sequence: TGCGCCAGCAGTGACCCTTCCGGGACAGAAACCGGGGAGCTGTTTTTT.

This clonotype was counted many times. The chain is built from TRBV3-1 and TRBJ2-2; D may correspond to TRBD1 or TRBD2 (5 bases each). The germline V and J ends were trimmed by 6 bases and 4 bases, with 15 bases remaining between them. This CDR3 is built from 15 residues. Per germline, CDR1 LGHDT and CDR2 YNNKEL (reference sequence). The CDR3 region is CASRHGTERTGELFF. Here the CDR3 DNA reads TGTGCCAGCAGGCACGGGACGGAGCGCACCGGGGAGCTGTTTTTT.

This clonotype was counted a few times. The chain couples TRBV20-1 to TRBJ2-1, with TRBD2 matching over 11 bases. The CDR3 has 14 residues. The germline CDR1 and CDR2 sequences are DFQATT and SNEGSKA (reference sequence). V lost 5 bases to trimming and J lost 7 bases; unmatched junction nucleotides: 7. Here the CDR3 reads CSALAGGQMNEQFF. CDR3 nucleotide sequence: TGCAGTGCTTTAGCGGGAGGGCAAATGAATGAGCAGTTCTTC.

This rearrangement joins TRBV2 to TRBJ1-2; 12 bases fit TRBD1. Germline-derived CDR1 and CDR2 are SNHLY and FYNNEI. With V trimmed by 5 bases and J by 5 bases, 3 bases remained unmatched. The CDR3 is 14 amino acids. For the CDR3, the DNA is TGTGCCAGCAGTTTGGGACAGGGGGCATATGGCTACACCTTC. It translates to CASSLGQGAYGYTF.

V and J are TRBV25-1 and TRBJ1-4; D is uncertain. Trimming pared 1 base from V and 12 bases from J, leaving 9 bases between. The CDR3 contains 12 residues. Germline-derived CDR1 and CDR2 are MGHDK and SYGVNS. In DNA, the CDR3 is TGTGCCAGCAGTGAATCCGCGAGGGAACTGTTTTTT. Translating gives CASSESARELFF. The entire variable domain, with the rest obtained from reference TRBV25-1 and TRBJ1-4, is as follows: EADIYQTPRYLVIGTGKKITLECSQTMGHDKMYWYQQDPGMELHLIHYSYGVNSTEKGDLSSESTVSRIRTEHFPLTLESARPSHTSQYLCASSESARELFFGSGTQLSVL.

This clonotype was recorded a few times. This chain joins TRBV12-3 or TRBV12-4 and TRBJ1-1, with D maybe TRBD1 (5 bases). Trimming removed 5 bases at V and 7 bases at J, with 14 bases between. This CDR3 region has 13 residues. The CDR3 DNA follows: TGTGCCAGCAGTCTCCGGGACGGCGGTGAAGCTTTCTTT. It encodes CASSLRDGGEAFF.

This clonotype was counted at least ten times. This sequence joins TRBV3-1 and TRBJ2-7; D call uncertain. The germline gives CDR1 LGHDT, CDR2 YNNKEL (reference sequence). The ends were cut back, 4 bases at V and 4 bases at J, with 5 bases in the middle. This CDR3 is built from 11 residues. This CDR3 reads CASSPLYEQYF. The CDR3 nucleotides are TGTGCCAGCAGCCCCCTATACGAGCAGTACTTC.

This clonotype came up many times. The chain combines TRBV5-1 with TRBJ1-5, with D possibly TRBD1 on 6 matching bases. The CDR3 consists of 15 residues. Trimming removed 5 bases from V and 7 bases from J, with 19 bases in between. CDR1 is SGHRS, CDR2 YFSETQ, per germline. CDR3 region: CASSQNPGVEQPQHF. In nucleotides, the CDR3 is TGCGCCAGCAGTCAGAATCCAGGGGTGGAACAGCCCCAGCATTTT.

At least ten counts were recorded for this clonotype. The rearrangement links TRBV10-3 to TRBJ2-1, with TRBD2 matching over 8 bases. In germline, CDR1 is ENHRY, CDR2 SYGVKD. Trimming cost V 6 bases and J 4 bases; bases outside gene matches: 5. The CDR3 is made up of 14 amino acids. CDR3 loop: CAIRRLANYNEQFF. As DNA, the CDR3 is TGTGCCATCAGGAGACTAGCGAATTACAATGAGCAGTTCTTC.

This clonotype was counted many times. The CDR3 here is CASSHIVRGTPRNIQYF. CDR3 bases: TGCGCCAGCAGCCATATTGTACGGGGTACACCGAGGAACATTCAGTACTTC. The rearrangement uses TRBV4-1 and TRBJ2-4; D may be TRBD2 (5 bases). The CDR3 contains 17 residues. The germline CDR1 and CDR2 sequences are MGHRA and YSYEKL. Trimming removed 3 bases from V and 7 bases from J, with 22 bases in between.

In this sample, this clonotype turned up a few times. The chain links TRBV4-3 to TRBJ1-1, with no clear D. This CDR3 region has 13 residues. Germline CDR1 reads LGHNA; CDR2 reads YSLEER. The V end was cut by 5 bases, the J end by 1 base, with 8 bases between. This chain's CDR3 is CASSKNRNTEAFF. In DNA form, the CDR3 reads TGCGCCAGCAGCAAAAATAGGAACACTGAAGCTTTCTTT.

Ten or more counts support this clonotype. V gene TRBV7-9 combines with J gene TRBJ2-4; no definite D call. The CDR3 spans 15 residues. In germline, CDR1 is SEHNR, CDR2 FQNEAQ (reference sequence). V was shortened by 5 bases and J by 6 bases, with 17 bases between the two germline ends. CDR3 bases: TGTGCCAGCAGCCCTGGCAAAGGCCAGATAAACATTCAGTACTTC. It codes for CASSPGKGQINIQYF. The full variable domain, with the rest looked up from reference TRBV7-9 and TRBJ2-4, is DTGVSQNPRHKITKRGQNVTFRCDPISEHNRLYWYRQTLGQGPEFLTYFQNEAQLEKSRLLSDRFSAERPKGSFSTLEIQRTEQGDSAMYLCASSPGKGQINIQYFGAGTRLSVL.

The table lists this clonotype with many counts. This rearrangement joins TRBV5-4 to TRBJ1-2; D gene unclear. This CDR3 is 15 amino acids long. Trimming pared 0 bases from V and 4 bases from J, leaving 13 bases between. Per germline, CDR1 SGHNT and CDR2 YYREEE (reference sequence). The CDR3 reads CASSLGGQGSYGYTF. Here the CDR3 DNA reads TGTGCCAGCAGCTTGGGGGGTCAAGGTAGCTATGGCTACACCTTC.

The table lists this clonotype with many counts. J is TRBJ2-5 and V is TRBV4-1, with D possibly matching TRBD1 (5 bases). V dropped 7 bases and J dropped 0 bases, with 12 bases sitting between them. The length of the CDR3 is 14 residues. In germline, CDR1 is MGHRA, CDR2 YSYEKL. The CDR3 coding sequence is TGCGCCAGCACCCCGACAGCGTACCAAGAGACCCAGTACTTC. It yields the protein CASTPTAYQETQYF.

This clonotype came up many times. The gene calls are TRBV20-1 and TRBJ2-7, with 7 bases aligning to TRBD1. The ends lost 3 bases at V and 2 bases at J; junction bases unmatched: 10. CDR3 length: 15 residues. In germline, CDR1 is DFQATT, CDR2 SNEGSKA (reference sequence). The CDR3 spells CSARAHRQGPYEQYF. DNA for the CDR3: TGCAGTGCTAGGGCCCACAGACAGGGCCCCTACGAGCAGTACTTC.

This clonotype occurred many times. The rearrangement uses TRBV18 and TRBJ2-3; unclear D gene. This CDR3 has 13 amino acids. Germline values: CDR1 KGHSH, CDR2 LQKENI. Trimming cost V 2 bases and J 5 bases, with 8 bases left between them. The CDR3 DNA follows: TGTGCCAGCTCACCAGGGCACGGAGATACGCAGTATTTT. Translated, it gives CASSPGHGDTQYF.

Worth noting for this clonotype: It may be a read error: a sequence one base away is much more abundant. V usage is TRBV7-9 and J usage is TRBJ1-3; D is ambiguous. Germline V gene data show CDR1 as SEHNR and CDR2 as FQNEAQ (reference sequence). This CDR3 has 11 residues. The CDR3 region has the DNA TGTGTCAGCAGCTTTTCAGACACCATATATTTT. It encodes CVSSFSDTIYF.

This clonotype was seen repeatedly, ten times or more. The CDR3 loop reads CASSQGGGLAQTGELFF. DNA of the CDR3: TGCGCCAGCAGCCAAGGGGGGGGACTAGCGCAAACCGGGGAGCTGTTTTTT. This chain connects TRBV4-1 to TRBJ2-2, with 10 bases identical to TRBD2. Losses at the gene ends were 1 base for V and 5 bases for J; bases not matched to a gene: 7. The CDR3 consists of 17 residues. CDR1 and CDR2 (germline): MGHRA, YSYEKL.

This clonotype was observed at least ten times. The rearrangement uses TRBV7-8 and TRBJ2-3, with 12 bases identical to TRBD2. The CDR3 loop spans 18 amino acids. After removal of 2 bases from V and 1 base from J, the junction contained 7 bases not matched to a gene. Germline lookup yields CDR1 SGHVS and CDR2 FQNEAQ. The CDR3 region is CASSLSRLAGARTDTQYF. CDR3 nucleotides: TGTGCCAGCAGCTTATCCCGACTAGCGGGAGCCCGCACAGATACGCAGTATTTT.

This clonotype was observed at least ten times. The J gene is TRBJ2-7, the V gene TRBV28; TRBD2 agrees at 9 bases. Germline lookup yields CDR1 MDHEN and CDR2 SYDVKM. This CDR3 comprises 14 residues. Trimming cost V 4 bases and J 4 bases; bases outside gene matches: 5. The CDR3 nucleotides are TGTGCCAGCAGTTATAGCGGGAGTAGTTACGAGCAGTACTTC. Translation: CASSYSGSSYEQYF.